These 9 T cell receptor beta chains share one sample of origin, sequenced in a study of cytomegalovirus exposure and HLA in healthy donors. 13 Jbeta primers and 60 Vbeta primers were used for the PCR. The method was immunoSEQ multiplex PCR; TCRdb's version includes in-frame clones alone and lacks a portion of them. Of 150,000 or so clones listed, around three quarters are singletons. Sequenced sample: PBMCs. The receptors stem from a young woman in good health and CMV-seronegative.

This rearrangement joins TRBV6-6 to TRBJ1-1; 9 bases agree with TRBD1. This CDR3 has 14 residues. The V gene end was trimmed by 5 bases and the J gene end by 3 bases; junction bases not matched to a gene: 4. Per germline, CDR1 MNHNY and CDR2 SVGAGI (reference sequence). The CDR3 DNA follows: TGTGCCAGCAGTACAGGGGGCTTGGACACTGAAGCTTTCTTT. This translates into CASSTGGLDTEAFF.

CDR3 coding DNA: TGTGCCAGCAGCCCAGGACAGCGATCTATGAACACTGAAGCTTTCTTT. Residues: CASSPGQRSMNTEAFF. The chain joins TRBV11-1 to TRBJ1-1; D perhaps matches TRBD1 (6 bases). Trimming left V 5 bases short and J 0 bases short, with 16 bases between. CDR3 size: 16 residues. Germline V gene data show CDR1 as SGHAT and CDR2 as FQDESV (reference sequence).

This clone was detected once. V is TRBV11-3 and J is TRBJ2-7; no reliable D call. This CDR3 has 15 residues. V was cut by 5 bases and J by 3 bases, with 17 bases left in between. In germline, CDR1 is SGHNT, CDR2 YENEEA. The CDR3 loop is CASSLSPLTHYEQYF. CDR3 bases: TGTGCCAGCAGCCTAAGTCCCCTAACCCACTACGAGCAGTACTTC.

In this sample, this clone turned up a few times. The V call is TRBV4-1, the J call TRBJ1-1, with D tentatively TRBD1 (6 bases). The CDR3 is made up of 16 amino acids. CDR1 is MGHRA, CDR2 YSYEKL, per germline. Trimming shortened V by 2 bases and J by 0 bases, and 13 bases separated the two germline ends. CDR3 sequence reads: CASSQIRTAMNTEAFF. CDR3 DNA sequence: TGCGCCAGCAGCCAAATCCGGACAGCTATGAACACTGAAGCTTTCTTT.

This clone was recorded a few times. CDR3 protein: CASSEEWMTLDNQPQHF. CDR3 nucleotide sequence: TGTGCCAGCAGTGAAGAGTGGATGACACTTGATAATCAGCCCCAGCATTTT. V is TRBV6-1 and J is TRBJ1-5; D is unresolved. Germline V CDR1 and CDR2: MNHNS, SASEGT. The CDR3 extends over 17 amino acids. V lost 1 base and J 4 bases, leaving 17 bases between the germline ends.

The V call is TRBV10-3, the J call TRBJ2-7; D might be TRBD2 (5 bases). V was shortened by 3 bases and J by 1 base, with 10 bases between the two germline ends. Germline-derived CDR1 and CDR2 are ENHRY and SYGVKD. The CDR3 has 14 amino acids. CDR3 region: CAISDRGLSYEQYF. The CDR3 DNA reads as TGTGCCATCAGTGACCGAGGACTGTCCTACGAGCAGTACTTC.

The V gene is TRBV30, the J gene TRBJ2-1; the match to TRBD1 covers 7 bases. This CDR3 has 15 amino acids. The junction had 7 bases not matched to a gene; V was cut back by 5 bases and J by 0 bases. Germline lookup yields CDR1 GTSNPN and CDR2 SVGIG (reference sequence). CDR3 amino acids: CAWDNYRGSYNEQFF. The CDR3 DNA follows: TGTGCCTGGGATAATTACAGGGGCTCCTACAATGAGCAGTTCTTC.

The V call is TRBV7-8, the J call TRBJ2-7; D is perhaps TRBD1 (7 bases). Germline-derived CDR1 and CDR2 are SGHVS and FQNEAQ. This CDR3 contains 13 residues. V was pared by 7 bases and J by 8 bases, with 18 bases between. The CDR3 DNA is TGTGCCAGCATCAGGGGGGCCGGCACCAAGCAGTACTTC. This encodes CASIRGAGTKQYF.

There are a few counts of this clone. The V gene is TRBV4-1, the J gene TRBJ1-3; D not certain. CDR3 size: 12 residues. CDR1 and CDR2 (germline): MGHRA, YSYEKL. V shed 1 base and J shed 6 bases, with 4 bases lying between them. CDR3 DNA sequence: TGCGCCAGCAGCCAAGTCCAAAACACCATATATTTT. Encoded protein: CASSQVQNTIYF.